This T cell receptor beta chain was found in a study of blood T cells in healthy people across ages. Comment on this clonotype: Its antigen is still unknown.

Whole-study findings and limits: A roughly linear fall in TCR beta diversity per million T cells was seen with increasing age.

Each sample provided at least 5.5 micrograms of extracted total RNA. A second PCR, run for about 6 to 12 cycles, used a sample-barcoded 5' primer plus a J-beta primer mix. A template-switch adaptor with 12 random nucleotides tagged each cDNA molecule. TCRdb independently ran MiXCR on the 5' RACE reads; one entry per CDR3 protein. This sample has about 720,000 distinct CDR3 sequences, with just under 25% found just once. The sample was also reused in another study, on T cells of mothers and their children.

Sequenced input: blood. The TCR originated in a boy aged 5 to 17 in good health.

The CDR3 DNA reads as TGTGCCAGCAGCTTGCGGGACGGCAGAAACATTCAGTACTTC. Protein sequence: CASSLRDGRNIQYF. The chain recombines TRBV11-2 with TRBJ2-4, with D possibly being TRBD2 (6 bases). Trimming stripped 3 bases from V and 6 bases from J, with 12 bases between. The CDR3 totals 14 residues. CDR1 SGHAT and CDR2 FQNNGV come from the germline V gene.